Here is one T cell receptor beta chain with its context. CDR1 and CDR2 (germline): KGHSH, LQKENI. V was cut by 2 bases and J by 4 bases, with 11 bases left in between. The CDR3 covers 14 residues. The data originate from a study of T-cell memory formation after mild COVID-19. In TCRdb, the 5' RACE reads were re-called with MiXCR into one record per CDR3 protein. The sample has over 150,000 distinct CDR3 sequences; approximately 13% are singletons. The rearrangement uses TRBV18 and TRBJ1-1; TRBD1 is a possible D gene (5 bases). Input material: PBMCs or a T cell subset sorted from them (not recorded which). The source is a man between 18 and 35 years old who had mild COVID-19 (a few samples of this study predate the infection). Cell type and time point are not known. The DNA of the CDR3 is TGTGCCAGCTCACCATCAGGACAAGGCACTGAAGCTTTCTTT. Translating it yields CASSPSGQGTEAFF.